This entry describes one TCR beta chain. This specimen belongs to a study of monozygotic twins with inflammatory bowel disease. Per the germline V gene, CDR1 is DFQATT and CDR2 is SNEGSKA (reference sequence). This CDR3 contains 15 residues. TCRdb derives one entry per CDR3 protein from the 5' RACE reads, leaving out DNA. The sample has fewer than 550,000 distinct CDR3 sequences. The TCR was taken from a human donor with ulcerative colitis or Crohn's disease, or a healthy co-twin of an affected twin (not recorded which). V gene TRBV20-1 combines with J gene TRBJ1-6; TCRdb indicates TRBD1, and absent DNA this call remains unverified. The sample was blood. The CDR3 sequence is CSAQPGGAHNSPLHF.